This T cell receptor beta chain was documented in a study of shared clonotypes between healthy human individuals. The CDR3 covers 14 residues. Losses at the gene ends were 3 bases for V and 1 base for J; bases not matched to a gene: 2. Germline loops: CDR1 SQVTM, CDR2 ANQGSEA. For each subset, genomic DNA was distributed in equal portions over several immunoSEQ plates. Clones were read by immunoSEQ multiplex PCR, and TCRdb kept only the in-frame ones, dropping some. This table holds almost 700,000 clones, about 90% found once. CD45RO-negative cells were positively selected for CCR7, leaving out terminally differentiated effector memory CD45RA+ cells.

What was sequenced was naive CD8+ T cells sorted from blood. The rearrangement links TRBV29-1 to TRBJ2-3; TRBD2 aligns across 9 bases. The sequence derives from a man aged 30 to 45 in good health. In DNA form, the CDR3 reads TGCAGCGTTGACGCGGGAGGGGGCACAGATACGCAGTATTTT. Its protein product is CSVDAGGGTDTQYF.